This is a list of T cell receptor beta chains from one sample in a study of T cells in Graves' hyperthyroidism and ophthalmopathy. Each CDR3 protein is one row after TCRdb ran MiXCR on the multiplex PCR reads. Of under 550,000 distinct CDR3 sequences in the sample, just under 20% are singletons; the top ten hold over 45%. The sample comprised blood. The receptors were sampled from a man aged 35 to 55 with Graves' ophthalmopathy. Each CDR3 is given with its conserved first and last residue. D genes are given only for firm matches. Clone size is given for some rows only: seen once, a few or many times, or a class if the clone is expanded.

clone_size j_call d_call v_call cdr3_nt cdr3_aa
many TRBJ2-2 TRBD2 TRBV7-3 TGTGCCAGCAGCTTAAGTTCTGCGGGGGGGCAAAACGGGGAGCTGTTTTTT CASSLSSAGGQNGELFF
few TRBJ2-6 - TRBV7-2 TGTGCCAGCAGCTTAGCACTTACCGGGAGATCGAGTGGGGCCAACGTCCTGACTTTC CASSLALTGRSSGANVLTF
few TRBJ2-3 - TRBV5-1 TGCGCCACAACCTTAGCGGGACAGAGGACAGATACGCAGTATTTT CATTLAGQRTDTQYF
few TRBJ2-7 TRBD2 TRBV28 TGTGCCAGCAGTTCGCCCCTGGCGGGGGGCTACGAGCAGTACTTC CASSSPLAGGYEQYF
few TRBJ1-1 - TRBV4-2 TGTGCCAGCAGCCCACCCTTGGGGAACACTGAAGCTTTCTTT CASSPPLGNTEAFF
few TRBJ2-3 TRBD2 TRBV12-3/TRBV12-4 TGTGCCAGCAGTTTGCTCACCGGGACTAGCGGGACTAATACGCAGTATTTT CASSLLTGTSGTNTQYF
many TRBJ1-1 TRBD1 TRBV6-1 TGTGCCAGCGGGGGACAGATGAACACTGAAGCTTTCTTT CASGGQMNTEAFF
many TRBJ1-1 - TRBV6-2/TRBV6-3 TGTGCCAGCAGTTACAATTCGGCAATCGGGACTGAAGCTTTCTTT CASSYNSAIGTEAFF
many TRBJ2-7 - TRBV20-1 TGCAGTGCTAGTGAGGCAGACCCCTCCTACGAGCAGTACTTC CSASEADPSYEQYF
- TRBJ1-2 - TRBV6-4 TGTGCCAGCAGTGTTCACCATCTGATTAACTATGGCTACACCTTC CASSVHHLINYGYTF
- TRBJ1-5 - TRBV19 TGTGCCAGTAGTGCCTGGACGGGCAATCAGCCCCAGCATTTT CASSAWTGNQPQHF
few TRBJ2-3 - TRBV7-2 TGTGCCAGCAGCCGATCCGTTTTAACTAGTCACACAGATACGCAGTATTTT CASSRSVLTSHTDTQYF
few TRBJ2-3 TRBD2 TRBV9 TGTGCCAGCAGCGTAGCTAGCGGAAGCACAGATACGCAGTATTTT CASSVASGSTDTQYF
- TRBJ2-3 - TRBV11-2 TGTGCCAGCAGCACACAGACTGGTGCCTGGTGTACGCAGTATTTT CASSTQTGAWCTQYF
many TRBJ2-7 - TRBV30 TGTGCCTGGAATTGGGCAGGGAACTACGAGCAGTACTTC CAWNWAGNYEQYF
- TRBJ2-3 TRBD1 TRBV5-1 TGCGCCAGCAGCTTATCCGGACAGGCTGGCACAGATACGCAGTATTTT CASSLSGQAGTDTQYF
many TRBJ2-1 - TRBV20-1 TGCAGTGCCCTCCCCGGCGCTAGCTTTTACAATGAGCAGTTCTTC CSALPGASFYNEQFF
few TRBJ2-2 - TRBV5-1 TGCGCCAGCAGTGGACAGCCGAACACCGGGGAGCTGTTTTTT CASSGQPNTGELFF
- TRBJ1-1 - TRBV20-1 TGCAGTGCTCACCAGGGAGGGATGAACACTGAAGCTTTCTTT CSAHQGGMNTEAFF
- TRBJ1-1 - TRBV28 TGTGCCAGCAGTCCCCGTCCCGGGCGTTGGGTGAACACTGAAGCTTTCTTT CASSPRPGRWVNTEAFF
- TRBJ2-3 - TRBV6-5 TGTGCCAGCAGTTACAAGCGACGGGGCACAGATACGCAGTATTTT CASSYKRRGTDTQYF
- TRBJ1-2 - TRBV3-1 TGTGCCAGCAGCGACAGCGGGGCCTATGGCTACACCTTC CASSDSGAYGYTF
many TRBJ1-6 - TRBV28 TGTGCCAGCTCACCCTCCTATAATTCACCCCTCCACTTT CASSPSYNSPLHF
- TRBJ1-1 - TRBV5-1 TGCGCCAGCAGCAGCAGGGAGAGCACTGAAGCTTTCTTT CASSSRESTEAFF
- TRBJ2-1 TRBD2 TRBV5-6 TGTGCCAGCAACCCTAGCGGGGGCCGGGATATCTCCTACAATGAGCAGTTCTTC CASNPSGGRDISYNEQFF
- TRBJ2-3 - TRBV4-1 TGCGCCAGCAGCCAAAGTTGGAGCACAGATACGCAGTATTTT CASSQSWSTDTQYF
many TRBJ2-5 TRBD2 TRBV7-8 TGTGCCAGCAGCCCCTGGACTAGCGGGAGGGCCCAAGAGACCCAGTACTTC CASSPWTSGRAQETQYF
many TRBJ1-1 - TRBV5-1 TGCGCCAGCAGCTTAGCTTCGGCGAACACTGAAGCTTTCTTT CASSLASANTEAFF
many TRBJ1-1 TRBD1 TRBV27 TGTGCCAGCAGTTCGGAAGACAGGGTAGCTTTCTTT CASSSEDRVAFF
few TRBJ2-1 TRBD2 TRBV27 TGTGCCAGCAGTTTATTACTAGCGGGAGTTTACAATGAGCAGTTCTTC CASSLLLAGVYNEQFF
- TRBJ2-2 TRBD2 TRBV10-3 TGTGCCACCTCCGGGCTAGCGGGGAACACCGGGGAGCTGTTTTTT CATSGLAGNTGELFF
- TRBJ1-3 - TRBV5-1 TGCGCCAGCAGCTTGGGGGGCTGGGGGATTGCTGGAAACACCATATATTTT CASSLGGWGIAGNTIYF
few TRBJ2-1 TRBD2 TRBV5-1 TGCGCCAGCAGCTTAGGAGCGGGGTCGAATGAGCAGTTCTTC CASSLGAGSNEQFF
- TRBJ1-5 - TRBV6-1 TGTGCCAGCAGTGGGACACTATATAGCAATCAGCCCCAGCATTTT CASSGTLYSNQPQHF
once TRBJ2-5 - TRBV19 TGTGCCAGTAGTCCCGGAAAGGACATAGGGGAAGAGACCCAGTACTTC CASSPGKDIGEETQYF
many TRBJ2-7 TRBD2 TRBV7-2 TGTGCCAGCAGCCGCCCTTCTCATGGGGGGAGGGTCTACGAGCAGTACTTC CASSRPSHGGRVYEQYF
few TRBJ2-1 TRBD2 TRBV7-9 TGTGCCAGCACCATTGGGACTAGCCGACCCTACAATGAGCAGTTCTTC CASTIGTSRPYNEQFF
few TRBJ2-2 TRBD2 TRBV7-7 TGTGCTAGCAGCATAGCGGGAGGTAACACCGGGGAGCTGTTTTTT CASSIAGGNTGELFF
many TRBJ2-7 - TRBV27 TGTGCCAGCAGTTTGGCCCGCCAGGGCGGATCCGAGCAGTACTTC CASSLARQGGSEQYF
- TRBJ2-5 TRBD2 TRBV19 TGTGCCAGTAGTATAGGGGCTAGCGGGTTTCAAGAGACCCAGTACTTC CASSIGASGFQETQYF